The 23 T cell receptor beta chains listed next were all sequenced from one sample in a study of T-cell memory formation after mild COVID-19. Each CDR3 protein gets one entry after TCRdb re-called the 5' RACE reads with MiXCR. The sample lists a few hundred thousand distinct CDR3 sequences; about 17% were seen once. The sample comprised PBMCs or a T cell subset sorted from them (not recorded which). These receptors all come from a man between 18 and 35 years old who had mild COVID-19 (a few samples of this study predate the infection). Cell type and time point are not known.

This clonotype was picked up a small number of times. The chain recombines TRBV4-3 with TRBJ2-5; 12 positions agree with TRBD1. V shed 2 bases and J 4 bases; nucleotides not matched to a gene: 5. Looked up from germline, CDR1 is LGHNA and CDR2 is YSLEER. The CDR3 has 16 amino acids. The CDR3: CASSQNLGQGAETQYF. The DNA for the CDR3 is TGCGCCAGCAGCCAAAATTTGGGACAGGGGGCAGAGACCCAGTACTTC.

The sample holds a few counts of this clonotype. The chain is built from TRBV6-5 and TRBJ2-7; 8 bases align to TRBD2. Germline V CDR1 and CDR2: MNHEY, SVGAGI. V was pared by 6 bases and J by 4 bases, with 5 bases of the junction left unmatched. This CDR3 comprises 13 residues. CDR3 coding DNA: TGTGCCAGCAGCCCCCCGGGGGGGTACGAGCAGTACTTC. The encoded protein is CASSPPGGYEQYF.

The rearrangement joins TRBV7-2 to TRBJ2-3; 12 bases match TRBD2. Germline assignment: CDR1 SGHTA and CDR2 FQGNSA. This CDR3 is 15 amino acids long. Trimming removed 6 bases from V and 4 bases from J; junction bases left unmatched: 5. The CDR3 region has the DNA TGTGCCAGCAGTTGGACTAGCGGGGCCTCAGATACGCAGTATTTT. The encoded protein is CASSWTSGASDTQYF.

This clonotype was counted only a few times. The V call is TRBV12-3 or TRBV12-4, the J call TRBJ2-3; no clear D. There are 13 residues in the CDR3. The V and J ends lost 4 bases and 5 bases respectively, with 10 bases between them. The CDR3 DNA is TGTGCCAGCAGTTCCCGTGAGATAGATACGCAGTATTTT. This codes for CASSSREIDTQYF.

This clonotype was seen more than once but under ten times. This sequence joins TRBV5-6 and TRBJ1-1; D is undetermined. Germline values: CDR1 SGHDT, CDR2 YYEEEE. CDR3 length: 13 residues. Trimming removed 2 bases from V and 6 bases from J, with 11 bases in between. The CDR3 protein is CASSFMRKSEAFF. CDR3 bases: TGTGCCAGCAGCTTCATGAGGAAGTCTGAAGCTTTCTTT.

In its sample, this clonotype was seen a few times. CDR3 coding DNA: TGTGCCAGCAGAAAGGGGGTTTGGGACAGGGGGTTGAACACTGAAGCTTTCTTT. It yields the protein CASRKGVWDRGLNTEAFF. The chain joins TRBV7-9 to TRBJ1-1; 11 bases are shared with TRBD1. Germline assignment: CDR1 SEHNR and CDR2 FQNEAQ (reference sequence). The CDR3 length is 18 residues. J gave up 0 bases and V 6 bases, and 12 bases lay outside the gene matches.

The J gene is TRBJ2-7, the V gene TRBV27; D is unclear. The V and J ends lost 3 bases and 3 bases respectively, with 15 bases between them. The CDR3 extends over 15 amino acids. Germline assignment: CDR1 MNHEY and CDR2 SMNVEV (reference sequence). Written as DNA, the CDR3 is TGTGCCAGCAGTTTTGACATGCCCGGCTTCTACGAGCAGTACTTC. It is translated as CASSFDMPGFYEQYF.

V gene TRBV5-5 combines with J gene TRBJ2-1; tentatively, D is TRBD1 (5 bases). The CDR3 length is 15 residues. The ends were cut back, 6 bases at V and 3 bases at J, with 16 bases in the middle. Germline-derived CDR1 and CDR2 are SGHKS and YYEKEE (reference sequence). The chain's CDR3 is CASTMDDRYYNEQFF. CDR3 DNA: TGTGCCAGCACCATGGATGACAGATACTACAATGAGCAGTTCTTC. Full variable domain (rest looked up from reference TRBV5-5 and TRBJ2-1): DAGVTQSPTHLIKTRGQQVTLRCSPISGHKSVSWYQQVLGQGPQFIFQYYEKEERGRGNFPDRFSARQFPNYSSELNVNALLLGDSALYLCASTMDDRYYNEQFFGPGTRLTVL.

The chain joins TRBV7-9 to TRBJ2-1; the D is unclear. This CDR3 has 12 amino acids. The V gene lost 1 base and the J gene lost 7 bases, with 5 bases spanning the gap. The germline gives CDR1 SEHNR, CDR2 FQNEAQ (reference sequence). The CDR3 bases are TGTGCCAGCAGCTTAGAAATGAATGAGCAGTTCTTC. Amino acid sequence: CASSLEMNEQFF. The full variable domain, in which reference TRBV7-9 and TRBJ2-1 provide the parts outside the CDR3, is DTGVSQNPRHKITKRGQNVTFRCDPISEHNRLYWYRQTLGQGPEFLTYFQNEAQLEKSRLLSDRFSAERPKGSFSTLEIQRTEQGDSAMYLCASSLEMNEQFFGPGTRLTVL.

In this sample, this clonotype turned up a few times. The chain uses TRBV20-1 and TRBJ2-7; D is ambiguous. Trimming shortened V by 0 bases and J by 5 bases, and 17 bases separated the two germline ends. Germline V gives CDR1 DFQATT, CDR2 SNEGSKA (reference sequence). The CDR3 runs to 15 residues. The CDR3 bases are TGCAGTGCTAGAGATCCCGCCGCCGGGTTAGACGAGCAGTACTTC. It codes for CSARDPAAGLDEQYF.

The chain has TRBV6-5 and TRBJ1-6; no clear D. The CDR3 has 17 residues. The V end lost 0 bases, the J end lost 5 bases, and 14 bases lay between the germline ends. The germline V gene encodes CDR1 MNHEY and CDR2 SVGAGI. The CDR3 coding sequence is TGTGCCAGCAGTTACTCAGGACCACCTATAGATAATTCACCCCTCCACTTT. This sequence encodes CASSYSGPPIDNSPLHF.

V usage is TRBV9 and J usage is TRBJ2-5, with 10 bases aligning to TRBD2. CDR1 and CDR2 from the germline V gene are SGDLS and YYNGEE. Unmatched junction bases numbered 3, after V lost 3 bases and J lost 1 base. This CDR3 region has 15 residues. In DNA, the CDR3 is TGTGCCAGCAGCGCTAGCGGGGGTATCCAAGAGACCCAGTACTTC. Its protein is CASSASGGIQETQYF.

This clonotype was seen ten or more times. The chain employs TRBV5-6 and TRBJ2-1, with D unresolved. Germline V gives CDR1 SGHDT, CDR2 YYEEEE. CDR3 size: 15 residues. The V end lost 2 bases, the J end lost 1 base, and 10 bases lay between the germline ends. The CDR3 region has the DNA TGTGCCAGCAGCTTCCGCGGTCCTTCCTACAATGAGCAGTTCTTC. This codes for CASSFRGPSYNEQFF.

The rearrangement links TRBV23-1 to TRBJ2-3; D is perhaps TRBD2 (6 bases). TRBV23-1 qualifies as an ORF whose function is uncertain. The V and J ends lost 0 bases and 2 bases respectively, with 15 bases between them. The CDR3 has 17 residues. The CDR3: CASSQSWSGRATDTQYF. The CDR3 coding sequence is TGCGCCAGCAGTCAATCTTGGAGCGGGCGGGCCACAGATACGCAGTATTTT.

This clonotype was seen ten or more times. The chain is built from TRBV30 and TRBJ1-1; D gene uncertain. Germline V gene lookup returns CDR1 GTSNPN and CDR2 SVGIG (reference sequence). There are 15 residues in the CDR3. Trimming removed 4 bases at V and 0 bases at J, with 15 bases between. CDR3 nucleotide sequence: TGTGCCTGGAAACAGATCCTAGCTATGAACACTGAAGCTTTCTTT. It specifies CAWKQILAMNTEAFF.

The sample holds many counts of this clonotype. The chain employs TRBV4-1 and TRBJ2-3; D gene uncertain. Between the trimmed V and J ends, which lost 1 base and 6 bases, there was a span of 14 bases. This CDR3 comprises 15 residues. Looked up from germline, CDR1 is MGHRA and CDR2 is YSYEKL. CDR3 residues: CASSQGSLARDTQYF. The DNA of the CDR3 is TGCGCCAGCAGCCAAGGATCACTGGCACGTGATACGCAGTATTTT.

This clonotype was observed a few times. CDR3 sequence reads: CASSGTGGNTQYF. For the CDR3, the DNA is TGTGCCAGCAGCGGGACCGGGGGAAATACGCAGTATTTT. The V gene is TRBV9, the J gene TRBJ2-3; maybe TRBD2 (6 bases). CDR1 and CDR2 (germline): SGDLS, YYNGEE. V was trimmed by 3 bases and J by 7 bases, leaving 12 bases between them. This CDR3 is 13 amino acids long. Full variable domain (remainder filled in from reference TRBV9 and TRBJ2-3): DSGVTQTPKHLITATGQRVTLRCSPRSGDLSVYWYQQSLDQGLQFLIQYYNGEERAKGNILERFSAQQFPDLHSELNLSSLELGDSALYFCASSGTGGNTQYFGPGTRLTVL.

This clonotype has a handful of counts. The genes are TRBV11-2 and TRBJ1-1; 7 bases align to TRBD1. The CDR3 is made up of 16 amino acids. J gave up 2 bases and V 6 bases, and 12 bases lay outside the gene matches. Per the germline V gene, CDR1 is SGHAT and CDR2 is FQNNGV. The CDR3 here is CASRIVGEGANTEAFF. The CDR3 DNA sequence: TGTGCCAGCAGAATTGTTGGTGAGGGGGCCAACACTGAAGCTTTCTTT.

This rearrangement joins TRBV7-3 to TRBJ2-3; D is tentatively TRBD1 or TRBD2 (6 bases each). The germline gives CDR1 SGHTA, CDR2 FQGTGA. The CDR3 runs 15 residues. Deletions cut 7 bases from V and 2 bases from J, with 16 bases between. The CDR3 region has the DNA TGTGCCAGCACCCTAATGGGGGGCCCCACAGATACGCAGTATTTT. Residues: CASTLMGGPTDTQYF. Full variable domain (remainder filled in from reference TRBV7-3 and TRBJ2-3): GAGVSQTPSNKVTEKGKYVELRCDPISGHTALYWYRQSLGQGPEFLIYFQGTGAADDSGLPNDRFFAVRPEGSVSTLKIQRTERGDSAVYLCASTLMGGPTDTQYFGPGTRLTVL.

The chain has TRBV12-3 or TRBV12-4 and TRBJ2-6; 8 bases fit TRBD1. With V trimmed by 3 bases and J by 4 bases, 2 bases remained unmatched. The CDR3 is 15 amino acids. For the CDR3, the DNA is TGTGCCAGCAGTTTCAGGGGGCTGGGGGCCAACGTCCTGACTTTC. Translating gives CASSFRGLGANVLTF.

This clonotype came up a few times. The chain carries TRBV18 and TRBJ2-3; 7 nucleotides match TRBD1. Germline values: CDR1 KGHSH, CDR2 LQKENI. With 6 bases clipped from V and 3 bases from J, the junction kept 3 bases outside the gene matches. This CDR3 has 13 amino acids. CDR3 DNA: TGTGCCAGCTCGGGGACAGCAACAGATACGCAGTATTTT. It yields the protein CASSGTATDTQYF.

For this clonotype: Its ends do not fully match the called genes, so a read error is possible. This chain joins TRBV7-7 and TRBJ2-5, with D perhaps matching TRBD1 or TRBD2 (5 bases each). The CDR3 has 15 amino acids. The V gene's germline CDR1 is SSHAT and CDR2 FNYEAQ (reference sequence). The CDR3 DNA sequence: TGTGCTAGCAGCCAGTCCGGGACGCCCCAAGAGACCCAGTACTTC. This codes for CASSQSGTPQETQYF.

This clonotype was observed a few times. This chain connects TRBV5-1 to TRBJ1-2, with TRBD1 matching 10 bases. Trimming took 0 bases from V and 8 from J; bases not matched to a gene: 4. This CDR3 has 14 amino acids. Per germline, CDR1 SGHRS and CDR2 YFSETQ. CDR3 residues: CASSLEGTGAGYTF. The CDR3 nucleotides are TGCGCCAGCAGCTTGGAAGGGACAGGGGCCGGCTACACCTTC.